The next 11 T cell receptor beta chains were all read from a single sample in a study of T cell changes during pregnancy in multiple sclerosis. Using immunoSEQ multiplex PCR, the repertoire was profiled, and TCRdb retains in-frame clones only, with some absent. The sample contains approximately 30,000 clones, nearly 90% of which appear only once. This specimen was CD8+ T cells from peripheral blood mononuclear cells, taken in the second trimester of pregnancy. These receptors were collected from a female donor with multiple sclerosis, enrolled in a pregnancy study.

This clone came up a few times. The V gene is TRBV10-2, the J gene TRBJ2-7; D not certain. CDR3 length: 11 amino acids. Trimming removed 0 bases at V and 7 bases at J, with 4 bases between. The V gene's germline CDR1 is WSHSY and CDR2 SAAADI. CDR3 amino acids: CASSESREQYF. For the CDR3, the DNA is TGCGCCAGCAGTGAGTCTCGGGAGCAGTACTTC.

The V call is TRBV7-3, the J call TRBJ2-1; 10 bases agree with TRBD2. The CDR3 runs 16 residues. Trimming took 5 bases from V and 5 from J; bases not matched to a gene: 9. Germline CDR1 is SGHTA and CDR2 is FQGTGA. Here the CDR3 reads CASSRQRSGGDNEQFF. In DNA form, the CDR3 reads TGTGCCAGCAGCAGACAGAGAAGCGGGGGGGACAATGAGCAGTTCTTC.

The rearrangement uses TRBV6-5 and TRBJ2-7, with a possible D match to TRBD2 (6 bases). The CDR3 covers 13 residues. Trimming stripped 2 bases from V and 5 bases from J, with 10 bases between. Germline loops: CDR1 MNHEY, CDR2 SVGAGI. Here the CDR3 reads CASSYGSGDEQYF. In DNA form, the CDR3 reads TGTGCCAGCAGTTACGGTAGCGGAGACGAGCAGTACTTC.

This clone was observed once. The chain has TRBV11-2 and TRBJ1-3; D is unresolved. Germline CDR1 reads SGHAT; CDR2 reads FQNNGV. V lost 5 bases and J 0 bases, leaving 14 bases between the germline ends. There are 16 residues in the CDR3. CDR3 amino acids: CASSLAAVRSGNTIYF. In DNA form, the CDR3 reads TGTGCCAGCAGCCTTGCGGCCGTACGCTCTGGAAACACCATATATTTT.

This chain joins TRBV7-9 and TRBJ1-3; 8 positions agree with TRBD1. From germline, CDR1 is SEHNR and CDR2 FQNEAQ (reference sequence). Losses at the gene ends were 4 bases for V and 0 bases for J; bases not matched to a gene: 2. The CDR3 spans 15 residues. The CDR3, as DNA: TGTGCCAGCAGCTCAGGGGGCAGCTCTGGAAACACCATATATTTT. Translation gives CASSSGGSSGNTIYF.

This sequence joins TRBV5-1 and TRBJ2-7; TRBD2 aligns across 8 bases. V trimming: 0 bases; J trimming: 3 bases; junction bases outside the gene matches: 5. Per the germline V gene, CDR1 is SGHRS and CDR2 is YFSETQ. The CDR3 loop spans 15 amino acids. CDR3 in DNA: TGCGCCAGCAGCTTGGTGTCAGCGGGAGACTACGAGCAGTACTTC. Amino acid sequence: CASSLVSAGDYEQYF.

This chain uses TRBV4-1 with TRBJ1-5; the match to TRBD1 covers 8 bases. In germline, CDR1 is MGHRA, CDR2 YSYEKL. This CDR3 region has 15 residues. The V gene end was trimmed by 1 base and the J gene end by 2 bases; junction bases not matched to a gene: 1. CDR3 coding DNA: TGCGCCAGCAGCCAAGTGACAGGGGGCAATCAGCCCCAGCATTTT. This codes for CASSQVTGGNQPQHF.

Concerning this clone: A read error may account for a junction end that differs from germline. The V gene is TRBV6-5, the J gene TRBJ2-7; the D gene is possibly TRBD1 (6 bases). Per the germline V gene, CDR1 is MNHEY and CDR2 is SVGAGI. This CDR3 contains 11 residues. DNA for the CDR3: TGTGCCAGCGAACAGGGCTACGGGCAGTACTTC. Protein sequence: CASEQGYGQYF.

This clone was counted only a few times. V and J are TRBV27 and TRBJ2-2, with TRBD2 matching over 14 bases. This CDR3 has 18 amino acids. Germline CDR1 MNHEY, CDR2 SMNVEV (reference sequence). Germline trimming cut 4 bases from V and 7 bases from J; bases unmatched to any gene: 11. CDR3 amino acids: CASSSRTSGGWGRGELFF. CDR3 nucleotide sequence: TGTGCCAGCAGTTCCCGGACTAGCGGGGGGTGGGGTCGCGGGGAGCTGTTTTTT.

CDR3 sequence: CASSFRGHYEQYF. For the CDR3, the DNA is TGTGCCAGCAGCTTTCGGGGACATTACGAGCAGTACTTC. V is TRBV5-5 and J is TRBJ2-7; perhaps TRBD1 as D (6 bases). Trimming removed 2 bases from V and 4 bases from J, with 10 bases in between. The CDR3 contains 13 residues. Per the germline V gene, CDR1 is SGHKS and CDR2 is YYEKEE (reference sequence).

The CDR3 region has the DNA TGTGCCAGCATGGGGCAGAGCTCCTACAATGAGCAGTTCTTC. Encoded protein: CASMGQSSYNEQFF. This sequence joins TRBV2 and TRBJ2-1, with a weak D call TRBD1 (5 bases). From germline, CDR1 is SNHLY and CDR2 FYNNEI. Trimming stripped 7 bases from V and 0 bases from J, with 10 bases between. CDR3 size: 14 residues.